This TCR beta chain emerged from a study of control samples from healthy donors and cancer patients. The data were produced by immunoSEQ multiplex PCR, yet TCRdb's version contains in-frame clones alone and is incomplete. This table holds about 110,000 clones, more than 75% found once. Sequenced material: PBMCs. This TCR was sampled from a woman in her sixties or seventies with lung cancer.

The CDR3 DNA reads TGTGCCAGCAGTAAAAAGGATGAGCAGTTCTTC. It translates to CASSKKDEQFF. V and J are TRBV11-1 and TRBJ2-1; D unclear. The V and J ends lost 6 bases and 8 bases respectively, with 8 bases between them. The CDR3 length is 11 residues. Germline CDR1 SGHAT, CDR2 FQDESV (reference sequence).